The 4 T cell receptor beta chains below all came from one sample that was sequenced in a study of early T cells in non-severe SARS-CoV-2 infection. TCRdb re-derived calls from the 5' RACE reads in MiXCR, one entry per CDR3 protein. The sample holds roughly 57,000 distinct CDR3 sequences; around 12% are singletons and the top ten take roughly 1.4%. The sequencing sample was made of whole blood. These receptors were collected from an adult who was a healthcare worker with PCR-confirmed SARS-CoV-2 infection or an uninfected control (not recorded which).

This chain uses TRBV18 with TRBJ1-6; 10 nucleotides agree with TRBD1. The CDR3 extends over 15 amino acids. Trimming at V came to 4 bases and at J to 7 bases, leaving 4 bases not matched to a gene. Germline CDR1 KGHSH, CDR2 LQKENI. CDR3 in amino acids: CASSLGTGVNSPLHF. CDR3 DNA: TGTGCCAGCTCACTTGGGACAGGGGTAAATTCACCCCTCCACTTT.

V is TRBV19 and J is TRBJ1-5; no firm D call. V lost 4 bases, J lost 7 bases, and 11 bases lay in between. Germline assignment: CDR1 LNHDA and CDR2 SQIVND (reference sequence). The CDR3 covers 13 residues. The DNA of the CDR3 is TGTGCCAGTAGTAAAGGACTCAAGCAGCCCCAGCATTTT. It codes for CASSKGLKQPQHF.

This clonotype showed up just a few times. The gene calls are TRBV30 and TRBJ2-5; D might be TRBD1 or TRBD2, each matching 7 bases. Germline V CDR1 and CDR2: GTSNPN, SVGIG (reference sequence). CDR3 size: 14 residues. V lost 2 bases and J 7 bases, leaving 17 bases between the germline ends. In DNA, the CDR3 is TGTGCCTGGAGTCCCCAGGGGGGGGTAAGGACCCAGTACTTC. This sequence encodes CAWSPQGGVRTQYF.

This clonotype was seen repeatedly, ten times or more. This sequence joins TRBV6-5 and TRBJ1-5; D is uncertain. V lost 2 bases and J 5 bases, leaving 10 bases between the germline ends. This CDR3 is 14 amino acids long. Looked up from germline, CDR1 is MNHEY and CDR2 is SVGAGI. The CDR3 sequence: CASSYGGPDQPQHF. The CDR3 nucleotides are TGTGCCAGCAGTTACGGCGGGCCAGATCAGCCCCAGCATTTT.